This T cell receptor (beta chain) was found in a study of blood T cells in healthy people across ages. On this clonotype: The antigen remains unidentified.

PCR was performed a second time for about 7 to 12 cycles using a sample-barcoded 5' primer and a J-beta primer mix. TCRdb reanalysed the 5' RACE reads using MiXCR and keeps one entry per CDR3 protein. The repertoire holds about 1.5 million distinct CDR3 sequences, with 35% to 45% as singletons. The authors extracted at least 5 micrograms of total RNA per sample. Study observations and caveats: No conclusive comparison of naive versus antigen-experienced cells was possible with unsorted PBMCs.

The source of this sequence is a woman under 30 in good health. The source material was blood.

The chain's CDR3 is CASSEFLGTGVHNYGYTF. CDR3 DNA sequence: TGTGCCAGCAGCGAGTTCTTGGGGACAGGGGTTCACAACTATGGCTACACCTTC. The chain uses TRBV25-1 and TRBJ1-2; 10 positions match TRBD1. V was pared by 6 bases and J by 2 bases, with 15 bases of the junction left unmatched. This CDR3 is 18 amino acids long. Germline assignment: CDR1 MGHDK and CDR2 SYGVNS.